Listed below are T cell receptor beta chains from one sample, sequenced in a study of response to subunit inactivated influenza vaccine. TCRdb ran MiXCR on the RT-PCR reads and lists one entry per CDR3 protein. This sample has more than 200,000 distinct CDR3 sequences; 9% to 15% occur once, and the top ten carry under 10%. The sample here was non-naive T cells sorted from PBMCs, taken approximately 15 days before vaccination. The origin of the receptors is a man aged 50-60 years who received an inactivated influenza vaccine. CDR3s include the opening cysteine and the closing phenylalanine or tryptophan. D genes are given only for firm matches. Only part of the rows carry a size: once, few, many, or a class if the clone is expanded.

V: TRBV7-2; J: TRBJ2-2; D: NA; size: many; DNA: TGTGCCAGCACCTCCTTTGGGGGGACCGGGGAGCTGTTTTTT; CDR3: CASTSFGGTGELFF
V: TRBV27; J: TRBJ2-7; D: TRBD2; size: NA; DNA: TGTGCCAGCAAGACTAGCGGGAGTTACGAGCAGTACTTC; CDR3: CASKTSGSYEQYF
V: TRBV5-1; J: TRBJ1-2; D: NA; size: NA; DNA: TGCGCCAGCAGCTTTGGGACCTCCTTCGGCTATGGCTACACCTTC; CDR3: CASSFGTSFGYGYTF
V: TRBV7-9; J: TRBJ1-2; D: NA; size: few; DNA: TGTGCCAGCAGCCTAGGGTCGGGGGCTGGTGGCTACACCTTC; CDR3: CASSLGSGAGGYTF
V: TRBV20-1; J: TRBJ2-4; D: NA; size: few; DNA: TGCAGTGCTAGAGATGTAACCAAAAACATTCAGTACTTC; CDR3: CSARDVTKNIQYF
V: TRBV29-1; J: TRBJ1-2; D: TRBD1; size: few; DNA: TGCAGCGTTCAAAAAACCGGGACAGGGGGCTATGGCTACACCTTC; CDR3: CSVQKTGTGGYGYTF
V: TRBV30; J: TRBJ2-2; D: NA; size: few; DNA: TGTGCCTGGGACCGCAGGGGAGCCGGGGAGCTGTTTTTT; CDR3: CAWDRRGAGELFF
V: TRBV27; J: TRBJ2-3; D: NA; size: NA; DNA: TGTGCCAGCACCCCCCTGCTCGGGGTGACAGATACGCAGTATTTT; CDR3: CASTPLLGVTDTQYF
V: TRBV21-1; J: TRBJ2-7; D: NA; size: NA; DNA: TGTGCCAGCAGCAAAAATAGTGGGGGACAGGATGTATTCTCCTACGAGCAGTACTTC; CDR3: CASSKNSGGQDVFSYEQYF
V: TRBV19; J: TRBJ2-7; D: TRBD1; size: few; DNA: TGTGCCAGTAGAAGGGGACAGGGTGACTACGAGCAGTACTTC; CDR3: CASRRGQGDYEQYF
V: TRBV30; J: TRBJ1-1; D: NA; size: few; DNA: TGTGCCTGGGGGCGAGGTAGCACTGAAGCTTTCTTT; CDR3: CAWGRGSTEAFF
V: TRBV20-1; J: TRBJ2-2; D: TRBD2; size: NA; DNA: TGCAGTGCTAGAGATTTATTAGCGGGAGAGGCCGGGGAGCTGTTTTTT; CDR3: CSARDLLAGEAGELFF
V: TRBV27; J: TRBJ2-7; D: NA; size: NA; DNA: TGTGCCGCGGGCCAGAGCGTCTATTCCTACGAGCAGTACTTC; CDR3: CAAGQSVYSYEQYF
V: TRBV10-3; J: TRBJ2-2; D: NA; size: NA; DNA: TGTGCCATCAGTGATAATTCAGGCACCGGGGAGCTGTTTTTT; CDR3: CAISDNSGTGELFF
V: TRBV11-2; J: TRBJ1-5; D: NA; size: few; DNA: TGTGCCAGCAGCTTAGGGGCAGGGAACAATCAGCCCCAGCATTTT; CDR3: CASSLGAGNNQPQHF
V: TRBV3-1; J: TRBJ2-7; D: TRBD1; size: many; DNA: TGTGCCAGCAGCGCAGGGGGCGCGTACGAGCAGTACTTC; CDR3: CASSAGGAYEQYF
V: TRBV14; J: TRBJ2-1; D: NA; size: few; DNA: TGTGCCAGCAGCCAAGTCAGGGGGGGCTCAAATGAGCAGTTCTTC; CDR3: CASSQVRGGSNEQFF
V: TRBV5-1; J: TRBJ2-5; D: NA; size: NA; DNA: TGCGCCAGCAGCTTCAACTCTAGGTTCGGAGAGACCCAGTACTTC; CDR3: CASSFNSRFGETQYF
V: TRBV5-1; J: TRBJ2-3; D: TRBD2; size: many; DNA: TGCGCCAGCAGCTTGCGGGCTAGCGGGAATACAGATACGCAGTATTTT; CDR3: CASSLRASGNTDTQYF
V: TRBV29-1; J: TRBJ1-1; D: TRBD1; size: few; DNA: TGCAGCGTTGGGGGCAGGGGGACAGCTTTCTTT; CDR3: CSVGGRGTAFF
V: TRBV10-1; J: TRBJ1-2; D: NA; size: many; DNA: TGCGCCAGCAGTGCTGGGTTCTTAAACTATGGCTACACCTTC; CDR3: CASSAGFLNYGYTF
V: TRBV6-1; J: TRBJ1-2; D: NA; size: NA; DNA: TGTGCCAGCACCCCGACAGCAAACTATGGCTACACCTTC; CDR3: CASTPTANYGYTF
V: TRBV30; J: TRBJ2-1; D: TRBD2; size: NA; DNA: TGTGCCCTAGAGCGGGGGGGCAATGAGCAGTTCTTC; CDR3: CALERGGNEQFF
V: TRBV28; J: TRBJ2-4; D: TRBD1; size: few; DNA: TGTGCCAGCAGTCGACAGGGGTCGAGAAACATTCAGTACTTC; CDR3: CASSRQGSRNIQYF
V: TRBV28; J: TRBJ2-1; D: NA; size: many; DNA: TGTGCCAGCAGTTCTCGACAGTACGAGCAGTTCTTC; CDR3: CASSSRQYEQFF
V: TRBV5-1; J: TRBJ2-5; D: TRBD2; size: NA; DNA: TGCGCCAGCAGGGAATGGACTAGCCAAGAGACCCAGTACTTC; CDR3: CASREWTSQETQYF
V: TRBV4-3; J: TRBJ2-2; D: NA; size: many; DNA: TGCGCCAGCAGCCAAGATGTAGCTTACACCGGGGAGCTGTTTTTT; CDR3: CASSQDVAYTGELFF
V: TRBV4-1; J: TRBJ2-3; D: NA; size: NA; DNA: TGCGCCAGCAGCCAAGACGCCTTTCAGGGAGATACGCAGTATTTT; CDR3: CASSQDAFQGDTQYF
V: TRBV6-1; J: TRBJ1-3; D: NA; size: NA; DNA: TGTGCCAGCCTATCCAGGGGCGGCTCTGGAAACACCATATATTTT; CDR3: CASLSRGGSGNTIYF
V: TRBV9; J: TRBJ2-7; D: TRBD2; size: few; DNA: TGTGCCAGCAGCGGGGACCTAGCGGGAGTGGGCGAGCAGTACTTC; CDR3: CASSGDLAGVGEQYF
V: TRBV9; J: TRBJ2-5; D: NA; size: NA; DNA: TGTGCCAGCAGCGTAGCGCCTCAAGAGACCCAGTACTTC; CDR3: CASSVAPQETQYF
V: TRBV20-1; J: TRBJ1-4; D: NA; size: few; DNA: TGCAGTGCTAGAGAAACACTACCAATGGCCACTAATGAAAAACTGTTTTTT; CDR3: CSARETLPMATNEKLFF
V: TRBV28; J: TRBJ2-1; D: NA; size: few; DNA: TGTGCCAGCAAGGGGGGGGGCCCCTACAATGAGCAGTTCTTC; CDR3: CASKGGGPYNEQFF
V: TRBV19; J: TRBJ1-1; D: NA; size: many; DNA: TGTGCCAGTAGCGGGACGGCGAACACTGAAGCTTTCTTT; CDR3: CASSGTANTEAFF
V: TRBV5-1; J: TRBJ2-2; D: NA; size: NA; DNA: TGCGCCAGCAGTCCCTTCCAGGAAGCCGGGGAGCTGTTTTTT; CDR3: CASSPFQEAGELFF
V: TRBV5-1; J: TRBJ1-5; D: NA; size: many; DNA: TGCGCCAGCAGCCCCACAGGGTCGGGCAATCAGCCCCAGCATTTT; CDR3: CASSPTGSGNQPQHF
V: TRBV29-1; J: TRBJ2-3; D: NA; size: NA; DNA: TGCAGCGTCCGGGCCCCGCAAGGAGATACGCAGTATTTT; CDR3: CSVRAPQGDTQYF
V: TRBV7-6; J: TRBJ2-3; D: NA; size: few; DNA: TGTGCCAGCAGCTCGAAACAGGGCACAGATACGCAGTATTTT; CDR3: CASSSKQGTDTQYF
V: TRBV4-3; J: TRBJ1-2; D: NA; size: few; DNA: TGCGCCAGCAGCGGCGACAGAACCTATGGCTACACCTTC; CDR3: CASSGDRTYGYTF
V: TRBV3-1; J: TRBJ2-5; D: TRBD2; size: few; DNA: TGTGCCAGCAGCCAACGGGAGGGGACCCAGTACTTC; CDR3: CASSQREGTQYF